The 12 T cell receptor beta chains below were found in one sample sequenced in a study of cytomegalovirus exposure and HLA in healthy donors. Primers included in the PCR were 60 Vbeta and 13 Jbeta primers. Using immunoSEQ multiplex PCR, the repertoire was profiled, and TCRdb retains in-frame clones only, with some absent. The data hold 80,000 to 100,000 clones, with 79% observed a single time. Sample: PBMCs. These TCRs come from a male donor in good health and CMV-seropositive.

The CDR3 sequence: CATSRDRWGGYNEQFF. CDR3 sequence (DNA): TGTGCCACCAGCAGAGATAGGTGGGGGGGGTACAATGAGCAGTTCTTC. The chain joins TRBV15 to TRBJ2-1; 7 bases match TRBD2. J gave up 4 bases and V 0 bases, and 6 bases lay outside the gene matches. Germline loops: CDR1 LNHNV, CDR2 YYDKDF (reference sequence). This CDR3 has 16 residues.

The chain is built from TRBV7-2 and TRBJ1-2; weak D call: TRBD1 (5 bases). With 7 bases removed from V and 5 bases from J, the gap between germline ends came to 14 bases. The CDR3 runs to 13 residues. The V gene's germline CDR1 is SGHTA and CDR2 FQGNSA. The CDR3 DNA reads as TGTGCCAGCACCTCCCACAAGGGGTATGGCTACACCTTC. Its protein product is CASTSHKGYGYTF. The full variable domain, in which reference TRBV7-2 and TRBJ1-2 provide the parts outside the CDR3, is GAGVSQSPSNKVTEKGKDVELRCDPISGHTALYWYRQSLGQGLEFLIYFQGNSAPDKSGLPSDRFSAERTGGSVSTLTIQRTQQEDSAVYLCASTSHKGYGYTFGSGTRLTVV.

The rearrangement links TRBV12-5 to TRBJ2-1, with D perhaps matching TRBD1 (5 bases). CDR3 size: 11 residues. The V and J ends lost 5 bases and 12 bases respectively, with 11 bases between them. Germline loops: CDR1 LGHNT, CDR2 FRNRAP. The CDR3 bases are TGTGCTAGTGGTAAGGGGCTTGGGCAGTTCTTC. Protein sequence: CASGKGLGQFF.

The CDR3 region has the DNA TGCGCCAGCAGCCAAGAAGACAGGGGACCACCCCTCCACTTT. It codes for CASSQEDRGPPLHF. The rearrangement joins TRBV4-1 to TRBJ1-6; 8 nucleotides align to TRBD1. With V trimmed by 0 bases and J by 11 bases, 3 bases remained unmatched. In germline, CDR1 is MGHRA, CDR2 YSYEKL. There are 14 residues in the CDR3.

The gene calls are TRBV5-8 and TRBJ2-1, with 9 bases matching TRBD2. The J segment lost 5 bases and the V segment lost 0 bases, leaving 3 bases of the junction unmatched. Germline assignment: CDR1 SGHTS and CDR2 YDEGEE. CDR3 size: 15 residues. The CDR3 is CASSLGLAENNEQFF. The CDR3 DNA sequence: TGTGCCAGCAGCTTGGGACTAGCGGAAAACAATGAGCAGTTCTTC. The full variable domain, its missing parts supplied by reference TRBV5-8 and TRBJ2-1, is EAGVTQSPTHLIKTRGQQATLRCSPISGHTSVYWYQQALGLGLQFLLWYDEGEERNRGNFPPRFSGRQFPNYSSELNVNALELEDSALYLCASSLGLAENNEQFFGPGTRLTVL.

The chain couples TRBV11-3 to TRBJ1-1; no definite D call. V lost 5 bases and J 1 base, leaving 11 bases between the germline ends. The CDR3 loop spans 14 amino acids. In germline, CDR1 is SGHNT, CDR2 YENEEA. The CDR3 DNA is TGTGCCAGCAGCACCGACTCCCCGAACACTGAAGCTTTCTTT. Amino acids: CASSTDSPNTEAFF.

The V gene is TRBV6-5, the J gene TRBJ1-3; unclear D gene. Germline CDR1 reads MNHEY; CDR2 reads SVGAGI. Trimming took 7 bases from V and 0 from J, leaving 7 bases between them. CDR3 length: 13 amino acids. In DNA form, the CDR3 reads TGTGCCAGCATCCAGAACTCTGGAAACACCATATATTTT. Its translation is CASIQNSGNTIYF.

CDR3 DNA: TGTGCCAGCAGCCGGGGGACAGACAATCAGCCCCAGCATTTT. Translated: CASSRGTDNQPQHF. The rearrangement links TRBV5-4 to TRBJ1-5; the match to TRBD1 covers 7 bases. The V and J ends lost 4 bases and 3 bases, in that order; junction bases with no gene match: 4. CDR1 and CDR2 from the germline V gene are SGHNT and YYREEE (reference sequence). The CDR3 extends over 14 amino acids. Complete variable domain (other parts from reference TRBV5-4 and TRBJ1-5): ETGVTQSPTHLIKTRGQQVTLRCSSQSGHNTVSWYQQALGQGPQFIFQYYREEENGRGNFPPRFSGLQFPNYSSELNVNALELDDSALYLCASSRGTDNQPQHFGDGTRLSIL.

V and J are TRBV5-1 and TRBJ1-5; D is perhaps TRBD1 (5 bases). Trimming shortened V by 3 bases and J by 4 bases, and 8 bases separated the two germline ends. Germline CDR1 and CDR2: SGHRS and YFSETQ. The CDR3 sequence is 13 residues long. The CDR3 coding sequence is TGCGCCAGCAGCTCGGACACAAATCAGCCCCAGCATTTT. It codes for CASSSDTNQPQHF.

This chain links TRBV27 with TRBJ2-3; TRBD2 matches at 9 bases. Germline assignment: CDR1 MNHEY and CDR2 SMNVEV (reference sequence). This CDR3 has 16 residues. With 1 base clipped from V and 3 bases from J, the junction kept 5 bases outside the gene matches. CDR3 sequence: CASSLLAGGPTDTQYF. The DNA of the CDR3 is TGTGCCAGCAGTTTATTGGCGGGGGGGCCAACAGATACGCAGTATTTT.

The chain joins TRBV5-1 to TRBJ2-6, with a weak D call TRBD1 (6 bases). The germline V gene encodes CDR1 SGHRS and CDR2 YFSETQ. This CDR3 has 15 amino acids. Trimming shortened V by 4 bases and J by 4 bases, and 12 bases separated the two germline ends. CDR3 coding DNA: TGCGCCAGCAGCGGAACAGGGACCGGGGCCAACGTCCTGACTTTC. Translated: CASSGTGTGANVLTF.

Only a few counts were recorded for this clone. The CDR3 spells CASMLGQGLSSGANVLTF. As DNA, the CDR3 is TGTGCCAGCATGTTGGGACAGGGGCTCTCCTCTGGGGCCAACGTCCTGACTTTC. The chain recombines TRBV2 with TRBJ2-6, with 10 nucleotides matching TRBD1. With V trimmed by 7 bases and J by 0 bases, 9 bases remained unmatched. The CDR3 totals 18 residues. The germline gives CDR1 SNHLY, CDR2 FYNNEI.